This TCR beta chain came from a study of CD8 T cells in ankylosing spondylitis. Each CDR3 protein gets one entry after TCRdb re-called the 5' RACE reads with MiXCR. The sample has 200,000 to 250,000 distinct CDR3 sequences, approximately 7.4% seen once; the top ten hold 11% to 15%. This clonotype was seen at least ten times. Its antigen is as yet unknown. General study points: It was reported that disease-linked clones were significantly enriched in matched ankylosing spondylitis synovial fluid. A TCR beta motif of fewer than 10 highly homologous variants seemed to mark ankylosing spondylitis blood.

The origin of this receptor is a male donor with ankylosing spondylitis. Sequencing used blood, either unsorted or a sorted T cell fraction (not recorded which).

CDR3 sequence reads: CASSPTGTGNGETQYF. CDR3 nucleotide sequence: TGTGCCAGCAGTCCCACCGGGACAGGGAACGGAGAGACCCAGTACTTC. The chain couples TRBV2 to TRBJ2-5; the match to TRBD1 covers 9 bases. The trim removed 5 bases at V and 4 bases at J, leaving 11 bases unmatched. CDR1 and CDR2 (germline): SNHLY, FYNNEI. This CDR3 has 16 amino acids.